A single sample is the source of the 2 T cell receptor beta chains below, sequenced in a study of blood T cell repertoires in COVID-19. Sequencing was performed with immunoSEQ multiplex PCR; in TCRdb, only in-frame clones are kept and a portion is missing. The sample carries around 200,000 clones, around 85% recorded once. Sample: peripheral blood. The receptors come from a woman aged 80 or older with acute or convalescent COVID-19.

The gene calls are TRBV19 and TRBJ1-5; TRBD1 might be the D (5 bases). V was pared by 6 bases and J by 6 bases, with 15 bases between. The germline V gene encodes CDR1 LNHDA and CDR2 SQIVND (reference sequence). CDR3 length: 14 residues. CDR3 in DNA: TGTGCCAGTAGGACTCAGGGAGGGTTTCAGCCCCAGCATTTT. Its translation is CASRTQGGFQPQHF.

This clone was detected only once. This chain links TRBV6-1 with TRBJ2-2; TRBD2 agrees at 14 bases. The CDR3 is made up of 16 amino acids. CDR1 and CDR2 from the germline V gene are MNHNS and SASEGT. V lost 4 bases to trimming and J lost 8 bases; unmatched junction nucleotides: 6. DNA of the CDR3: TGTGCCAGCAGTGGACTAGCGGGAGGGCCAAGAGGGGAGCTGTTTTTT. Translation gives CASSGLAGGPRGELFF.